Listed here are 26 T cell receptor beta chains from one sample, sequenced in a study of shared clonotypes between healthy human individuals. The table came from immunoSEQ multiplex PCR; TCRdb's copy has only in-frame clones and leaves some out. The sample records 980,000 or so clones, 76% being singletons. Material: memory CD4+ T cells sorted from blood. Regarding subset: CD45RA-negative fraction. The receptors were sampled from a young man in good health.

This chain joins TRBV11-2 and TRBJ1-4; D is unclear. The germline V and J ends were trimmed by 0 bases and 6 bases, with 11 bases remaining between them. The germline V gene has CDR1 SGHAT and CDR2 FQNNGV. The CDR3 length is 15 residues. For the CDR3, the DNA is TGTGCCAGCAGCTTAGAGTTGGGTACTCATGAAAAACTGTTTTTT. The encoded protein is CASSLELGTHEKLFF.

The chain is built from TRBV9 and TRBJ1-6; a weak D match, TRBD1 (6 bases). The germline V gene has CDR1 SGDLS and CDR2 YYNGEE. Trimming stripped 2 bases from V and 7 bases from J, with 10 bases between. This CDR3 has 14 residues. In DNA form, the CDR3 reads TGTGCCAGCAGCGTCACAGGGTTGAATTCACCCCTCCACTTT. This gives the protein CASSVTGLNSPLHF.

The CDR3 DNA sequence: TGTGCCAGCAGCTCCGGGGTATTCGCGAACACCGGGGAGCTGTTTTTT. Residues: CASSSGVFANTGELFF. This chain connects TRBV7-9 to TRBJ2-2; a possible D gene is TRBD2 (5 bases). Germline V gene lookup returns CDR1 SEHNR and CDR2 FQNEAQ (reference sequence). The V end was cut by 4 bases, the J end by 0 bases, with 12 bases between. The CDR3 runs 16 residues.

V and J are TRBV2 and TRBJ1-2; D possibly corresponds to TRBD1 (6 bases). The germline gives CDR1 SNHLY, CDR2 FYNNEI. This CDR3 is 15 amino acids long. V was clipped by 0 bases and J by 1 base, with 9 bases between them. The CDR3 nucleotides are TGTGCCAGCAGTGAAGCAGGGGGAGGTAACTATGGCTACACCTTC. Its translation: CASSEAGGGNYGYTF.

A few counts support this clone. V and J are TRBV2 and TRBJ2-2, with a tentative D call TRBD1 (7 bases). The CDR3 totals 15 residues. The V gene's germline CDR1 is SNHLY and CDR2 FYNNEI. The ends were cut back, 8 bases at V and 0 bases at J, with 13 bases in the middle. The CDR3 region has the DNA TGTGCCAGCGCTCGCGGGACAGCGAACACCGGGGAGCTGTTTTTT. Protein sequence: CASARGTANTGELFF. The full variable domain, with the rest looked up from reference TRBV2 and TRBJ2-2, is EPEVTQTPSHQVTQMGQEVILRCVPISNHLYFYWYRQILGQKVEFLVSFYNNEISEKSEIFDDQFSVERPDGSNFTLKIRSTKLEDSAMYFCASARGTANTGELFFGEGSRLTVL.

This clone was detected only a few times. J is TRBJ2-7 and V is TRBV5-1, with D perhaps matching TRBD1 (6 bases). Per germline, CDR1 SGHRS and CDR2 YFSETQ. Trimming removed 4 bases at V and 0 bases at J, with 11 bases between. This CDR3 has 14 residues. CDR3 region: CASSGDKSSYEQYF. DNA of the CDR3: TGCGCCAGCAGCGGGGACAAGAGCTCCTACGAGCAGTACTTC.

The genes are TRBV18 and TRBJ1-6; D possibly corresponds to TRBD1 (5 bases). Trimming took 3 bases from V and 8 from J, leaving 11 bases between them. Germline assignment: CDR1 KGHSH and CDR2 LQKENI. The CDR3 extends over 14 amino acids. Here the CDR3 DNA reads TGTGCCAGCTCACCGCAGGGTTGGGATTCACCCCTCCACTTT. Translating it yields CASSPQGWDSPLHF.

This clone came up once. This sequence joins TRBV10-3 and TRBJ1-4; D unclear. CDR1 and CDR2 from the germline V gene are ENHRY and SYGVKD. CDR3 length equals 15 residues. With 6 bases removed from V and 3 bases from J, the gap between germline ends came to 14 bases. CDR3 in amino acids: CAIRGSRAANEKLFF. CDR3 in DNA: TGTGCCATCAGGGGAAGCCGAGCGGCTAATGAAAAACTGTTTTTT.

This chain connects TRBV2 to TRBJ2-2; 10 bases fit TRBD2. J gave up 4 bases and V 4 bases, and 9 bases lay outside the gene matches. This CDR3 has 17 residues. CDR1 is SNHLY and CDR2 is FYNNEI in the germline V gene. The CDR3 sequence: CASSGPGLAIPTGELFF. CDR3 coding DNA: TGTGCCAGCAGTGGTCCGGGACTAGCGATTCCCACCGGGGAGCTGTTTTTT.

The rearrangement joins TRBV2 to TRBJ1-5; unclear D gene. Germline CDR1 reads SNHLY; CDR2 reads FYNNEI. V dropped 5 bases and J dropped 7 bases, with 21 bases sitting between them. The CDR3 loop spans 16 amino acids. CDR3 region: CASSTTGLNFGQPQHF. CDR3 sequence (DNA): TGTGCCAGCAGTACTACGGGGTTGAACTTTGGCCAGCCCCAGCATTTT.

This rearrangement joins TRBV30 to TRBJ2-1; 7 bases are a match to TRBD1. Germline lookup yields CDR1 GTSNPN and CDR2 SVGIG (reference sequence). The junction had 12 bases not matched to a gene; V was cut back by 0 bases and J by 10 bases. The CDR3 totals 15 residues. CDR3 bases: TGTGCCTGGAGTGTACGTGGACAGGTGACTGGGGAGCAGTTCTTC. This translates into CAWSVRGQVTGEQFF. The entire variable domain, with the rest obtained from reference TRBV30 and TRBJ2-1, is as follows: SQTIHQWPATLVQPVGSPLSLECTVEGTSNPNLYWYRQAAGRGLQLLFYSVGIGQISSEVPQNLSASRPQDRQFILSSKKLLLSDSGFYLCAWSVRGQVTGEQFFGPGTRLTVL.

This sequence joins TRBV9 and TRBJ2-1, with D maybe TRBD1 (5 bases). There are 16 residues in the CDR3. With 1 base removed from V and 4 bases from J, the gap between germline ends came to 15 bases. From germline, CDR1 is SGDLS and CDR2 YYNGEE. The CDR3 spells CASSVQGSARYNEQFF. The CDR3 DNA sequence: TGTGCCAGCAGCGTACAGGGTTCGGCGAGATACAATGAGCAGTTCTTC.

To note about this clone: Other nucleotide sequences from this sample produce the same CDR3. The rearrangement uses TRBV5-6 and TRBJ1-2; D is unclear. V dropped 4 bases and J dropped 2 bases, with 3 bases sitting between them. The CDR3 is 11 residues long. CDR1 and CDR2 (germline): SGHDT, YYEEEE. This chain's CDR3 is CASSLNYGYTF. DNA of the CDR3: TGTGCCAGCAGCCTAAACTATGGCTACACCTTC.

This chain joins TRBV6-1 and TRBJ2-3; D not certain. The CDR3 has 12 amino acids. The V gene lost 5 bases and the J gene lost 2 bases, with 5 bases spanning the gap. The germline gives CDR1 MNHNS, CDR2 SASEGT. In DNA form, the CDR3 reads TGTGCCAGCAGTCCTACCACAGATACGCAGTATTTT. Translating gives CASSPTTDTQYF.

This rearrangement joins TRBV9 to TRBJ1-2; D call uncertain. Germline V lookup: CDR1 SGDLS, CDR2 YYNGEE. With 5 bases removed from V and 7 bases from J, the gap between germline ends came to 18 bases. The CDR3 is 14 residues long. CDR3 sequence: CASSYGVSGLGYTF. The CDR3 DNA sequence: TGTGCCAGCAGTTACGGGGTGTCTGGACTTGGCTACACCTTC.

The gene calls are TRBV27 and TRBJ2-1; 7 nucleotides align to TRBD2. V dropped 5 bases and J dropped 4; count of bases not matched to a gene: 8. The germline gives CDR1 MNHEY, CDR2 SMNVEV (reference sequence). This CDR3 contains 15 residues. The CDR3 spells CASSTRTSRYNEQFF. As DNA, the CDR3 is TGTGCCAGCAGTACCCGGACTAGTCGGTACAATGAGCAGTTCTTC.

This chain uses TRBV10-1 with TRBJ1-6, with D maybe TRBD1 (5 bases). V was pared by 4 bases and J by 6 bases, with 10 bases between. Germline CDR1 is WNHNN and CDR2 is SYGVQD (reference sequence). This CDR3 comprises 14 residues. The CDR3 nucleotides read TGCGCCAGCAGTGCCGGGCAGGGTAATTCACCCCTCCACTTT. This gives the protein CASSAGQGNSPLHF.

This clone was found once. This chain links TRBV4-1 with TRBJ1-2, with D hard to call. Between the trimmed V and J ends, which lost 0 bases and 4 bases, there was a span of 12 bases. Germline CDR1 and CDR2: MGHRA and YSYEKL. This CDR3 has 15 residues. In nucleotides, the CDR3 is TGCGCCAGCAGCCAAGAGGGGAGGTTGTCCTATGGCTACACCTTC. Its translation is CASSQEGRLSYGYTF.

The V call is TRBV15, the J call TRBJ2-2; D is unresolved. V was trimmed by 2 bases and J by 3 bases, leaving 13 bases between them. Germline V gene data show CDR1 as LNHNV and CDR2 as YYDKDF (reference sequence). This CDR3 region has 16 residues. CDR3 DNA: TGTGCCACCAGCAGAAAGCATACCTCGTACACCGGGGAGCTGTTTTTT. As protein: CATSRKHTSYTGELFF.

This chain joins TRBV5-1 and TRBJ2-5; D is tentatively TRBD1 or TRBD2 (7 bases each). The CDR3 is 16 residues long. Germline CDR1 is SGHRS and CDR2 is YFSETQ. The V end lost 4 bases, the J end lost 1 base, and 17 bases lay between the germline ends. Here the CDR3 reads CASSVSGTAAQETQYF. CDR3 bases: TGCGCCAGCAGCGTGAGCGGGACAGCCGCCCAAGAGACCCAGTACTTC.

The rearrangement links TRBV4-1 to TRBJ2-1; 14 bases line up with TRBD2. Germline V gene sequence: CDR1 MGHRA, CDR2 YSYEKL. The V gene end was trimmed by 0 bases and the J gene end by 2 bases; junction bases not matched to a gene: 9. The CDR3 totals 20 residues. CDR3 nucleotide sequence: TGCGCCAGCAGCCAAGATCTGGGGACTAGCGGGAGAAGGGCCTACAATGAGCAGTTCTTC. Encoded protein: CASSQDLGTSGRRAYNEQFF.

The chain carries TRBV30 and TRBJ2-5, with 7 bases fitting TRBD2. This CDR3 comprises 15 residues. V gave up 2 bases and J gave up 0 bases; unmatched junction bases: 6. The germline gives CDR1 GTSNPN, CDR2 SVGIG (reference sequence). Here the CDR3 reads CAWSWGGKYQETQYF. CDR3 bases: TGTGCCTGGAGTTGGGGGGGGAAGTACCAAGAGACCCAGTACTTC.

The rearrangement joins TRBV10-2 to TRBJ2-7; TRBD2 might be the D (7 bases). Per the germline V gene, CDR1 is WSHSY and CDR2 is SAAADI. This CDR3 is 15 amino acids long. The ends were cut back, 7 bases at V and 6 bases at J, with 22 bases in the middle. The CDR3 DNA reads TGCGCCAGCATCAAGACCCGGGGGGCATTGTTCGAGCAGTACTTC. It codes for CASIKTRGALFEQYF.

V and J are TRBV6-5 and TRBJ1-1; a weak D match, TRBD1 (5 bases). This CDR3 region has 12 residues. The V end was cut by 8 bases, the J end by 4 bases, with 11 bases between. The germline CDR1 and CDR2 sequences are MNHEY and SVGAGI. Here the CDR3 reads CASHSTGTEAFF. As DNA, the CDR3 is TGTGCCAGCCACAGTACAGGCACTGAAGCTTTCTTT.

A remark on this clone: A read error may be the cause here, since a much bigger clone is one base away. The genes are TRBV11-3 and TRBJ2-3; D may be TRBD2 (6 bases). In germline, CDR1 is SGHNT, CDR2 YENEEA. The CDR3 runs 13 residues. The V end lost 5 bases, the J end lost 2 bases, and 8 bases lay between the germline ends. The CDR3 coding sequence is TGTGCCAGCAGCGCGGACTACACAGATACGCAGTATTTT. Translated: CASSADYTDTQYF.

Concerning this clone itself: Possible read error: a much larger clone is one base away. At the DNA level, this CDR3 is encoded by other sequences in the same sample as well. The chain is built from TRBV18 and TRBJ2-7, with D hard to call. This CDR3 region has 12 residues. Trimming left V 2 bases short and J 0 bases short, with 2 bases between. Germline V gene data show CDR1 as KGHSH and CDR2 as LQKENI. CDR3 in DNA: TGTGCCAGCTCACCAGACTCCTACGAGCAGTACTTC. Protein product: CASSPDSYEQYF.